What follows are 20 T cell receptor beta chains derived from one specimen sequenced in a study of T cell repertoires in cytomegalovirus infection. Antigen specificity for these receptors is unknown. TCRdb recomputed calls from the reads with MiXCR, one row per CDR3 protein. This table holds roughly 130,000 distinct CDR3 sequences, 20% to 30% found once. The sequenced sample consisted of PBMCs, sequenced either directly or after in vitro stimulation (not recorded which). These receptors were obtained from a human donor in good health (CMV status not recorded). Some clones in this sample may be carry-over from other donors' samples.

This clonotype came up a few times. This chain connects TRBV12-5 to TRBJ2-5, with D unclear. This CDR3 has 15 amino acids. V was shortened by 1 base and J by 2 bases, with 11 bases between the two germline ends. Per the germline V gene, CDR1 is LGHNT and CDR2 is FRNRAP. DNA for the CDR3: TGTGCTAGTGGTTTGGACAGTACAGCACAAGAGACCCAGTACTTC. This sequence encodes CASGLDSTAQETQYF.

This chain connects TRBV12-3 or TRBV12-4 to TRBJ1-4; D unclear. The CDR3 is 15 amino acids. Trimming shortened V by 5 bases and J by 8 bases, and 18 bases separated the two germline ends. CDR3 sequence (DNA): TGTGCCAGCAGTACCGGAGCCCGGGAAGGCGAAAAACTGTTTTTT. It encodes CASSTGAREGEKLFF.

The chain links TRBV15 to TRBJ1-2; no reliable D call. Germline V CDR1 and CDR2: LNHNV, YYDKDF (reference sequence). CDR3 length equals 12 residues. V was clipped by 0 bases and J by 9 bases, with 8 bases between them. DNA for the CDR3: TGTGCCACCAGCAGAGACGGGCAAAGCTACACCTTC. Its protein product is CATSRDGQSYTF.

This sequence joins TRBV5-1 and TRBJ1-6; D remains ambiguous. The CDR3 extends over 15 amino acids. V was trimmed by 2 bases and J by 7 bases, leaving 13 bases between them. From germline, CDR1 is SGHRS and CDR2 YFSETQ. CDR3 protein: CASSFGRGENSPLHF. The CDR3 DNA reads as TGCGCCAGCAGCTTCGGCCGGGGAGAAAATTCACCCCTCCACTTT.

The rearrangement links TRBV4-2 to TRBJ2-2; TRBD1 agrees at 7 bases. CDR1 is LGHNA and CDR2 is YNFKEQ in the germline V gene. The CDR3 runs to 15 residues. Unmatched junction bases numbered 9, after V lost 8 bases and J lost 3 bases. In DNA, the CDR3 is TGTGCCAGCGCAGGGAGAGACAGGGACACCGGGGAGCTGTTTTTT. The encoded protein is CASAGRDRDTGELFF.

This clonotype was counted only a few times. The rearrangement joins TRBV10-3 to TRBJ2-1; the D is unclear. CDR1 ENHRY and CDR2 SYGVKD come from the germline V gene. The V end lost 10 bases, the J end lost 4 bases, and 17 bases lay between the germline ends. The CDR3 is 14 amino acids. The CDR3 here is CASRIYSTYNEQFF. The CDR3 nucleotides read TGTGCCAGTAGGATTTATTCGACGTACAATGAGCAGTTCTTC.

In this sample, this clonotype turned up a few times. The chain couples TRBV6-2 or TRBV6-3 to TRBJ1-1; D remains ambiguous. CDR3 length equals 14 residues. V was shortened by 2 bases and J by 1 base, with 8 bases between the two germline ends. The germline CDR1 and CDR2 sequences are MNHEY and SVGEGT. This CDR3 is CASSYASGNTEAFF. The CDR3 coding sequence is TGTGCCAGCAGTTACGCGAGTGGGAACACTGAAGCTTTCTTT.

This sequence joins TRBV5-4 and TRBJ2-3; TRBD2 matches at 11 bases. The germline V gene has CDR1 SGHNT and CDR2 YYREEE (reference sequence). This CDR3 spans 16 amino acids. The ends lost 2 bases at V and 3 bases at J; junction bases unmatched: 5. The CDR3 is CASSFRLAGTTDTQYF. CDR3 DNA sequence: TGTGCCAGCAGCTTCCGACTAGCGGGGACGACAGATACGCAGTATTTT.

This rearrangement joins TRBV7-2 to TRBJ2-1, with a weak D call TRBD2 (6 bases). Between the trimmed V and J ends, which lost 1 base and 9 bases, there was a span of 7 bases. The CDR3 length is 12 residues. CDR1 SGHTA and CDR2 FQGNSA come from the germline V gene. This chain's CDR3 is CASSLGRGEQFF. The CDR3 DNA reads as TGTGCCAGCAGCTTAGGGCGGGGTGAGCAGTTCTTC.

This clonotype showed up just a few times. The chain is built from TRBV7-9 and TRBJ1-4; TRBD1 aligns across 7 bases. Germline V lookup: CDR1 SEHNR, CDR2 FQNEAQ (reference sequence). Losses at the gene ends were 2 bases for V and 4 bases for J; bases not matched to a gene: 7. The CDR3 totals 16 residues. CDR3 sequence reads: CASSLRPGQSNEKLFF. CDR3 coding DNA: TGTGCCAGCAGCTTACGCCCGGGACAGAGTAATGAAAAACTGTTTTTT.

The chain joins TRBV6-1 to TRBJ2-3, with D perhaps TRBD2 (6 bases). Trimming took 7 bases from V and 0 from J, leaving 14 bases between them. Germline lookup yields CDR1 MNHNS and CDR2 SASEGT. The CDR3 has 15 amino acids. CDR3 sequence: CASIPPEGSTDTQYF. The CDR3 bases are TGTGCCAGCATCCCCCCGGAGGGCAGCACAGATACGCAGTATTTT.

The chain has TRBV28 and TRBJ1-2; 8 nucleotides agree with TRBD1. With 2 bases clipped from V and 2 bases from J, the junction kept 7 bases outside the gene matches. The CDR3 contains 16 residues. The germline V gene has CDR1 MDHEN and CDR2 SYDVKM. In DNA form, the CDR3 reads TGTGCCAGCAGTTTAGTGACAGGGGACATCAACTATGGCTACACCTTC. It specifies CASSLVTGDINYGYTF.

This chain joins TRBV6-6 and TRBJ1-2; no reliable D call. Deletions cut 3 bases from V and 0 bases from J, with 14 bases between. The CDR3 has 16 residues. CDR1 is MNHNY, CDR2 SVGAGI, per germline (reference sequence). The CDR3 nucleotides are TGTGCCAGCAGTTATTACGGAGACAAGGCTAACTATGGCTACACCTTC. Encoded protein: CASSYYGDKANYGYTF.

This clonotype was counted between two and nine times. J is TRBJ1-1 and V is TRBV5-1; D is uncertain. CDR3 size: 15 residues. V lost 0 bases and J lost 0, with 9 bases in between. CDR1 and CDR2 from the germline V gene are SGHRS and YFSETQ. The CDR3 nucleotides read TGCGCCAGCAGCTTGGCCCTGGGCTTGAACACTGAAGCTTTCTTT. It encodes CASSLALGLNTEAFF.

The sample holds many counts of this clonotype. This rearrangement joins TRBV11-2 to TRBJ1-2; 8 nucleotides match TRBD1. The CDR3 consists of 14 residues. V lost 1 base, J lost 7 bases, and 5 bases stayed unmatched. The V gene's germline CDR1 is SGHAT and CDR2 FQNNGV. CDR3 loop: CASSLGQGTSGYTF. The CDR3 nucleotides are TGTGCCAGCAGCTTAGGACAGGGGACCAGTGGCTACACCTTC.

V is TRBV14 and J is TRBJ1-6, with a weak D call TRBD1 (5 bases). Germline CDR1 is SGHDN and CDR2 is FVKESK. V shed 0 bases and J shed 9 bases, with 12 bases lying between them. CDR3 length: 15 amino acids. CDR3 amino acids: CASSQDRQGGSPLHF. CDR3 coding DNA: TGTGCCAGCAGCCAAGATCGTCAGGGAGGTTCACCCCTCCACTTT.

This clonotype appeared many times. The chain uses TRBV7-2 and TRBJ2-7; 7 positions match TRBD1. V lost 5 bases and J lost 0; bases outside the gene matches: 7. This CDR3 contains 15 residues. Germline CDR1 reads SGHTA; CDR2 reads FQGNSA. This chain's CDR3 is CASSRDRDPSYEQYF. The CDR3 DNA reads as TGTGCCAGCAGCCGCGACAGGGACCCCTCCTACGAGCAGTACTTC.

Remarks on this clonotype: Given the absence of the conserved phenylalanine or tryptophan at the CDR3 end, a read error is likely. V usage is TRBV4-1 and J usage is TRBJ2-3, with TRBD2 matching 8 bases. The germline V gene has CDR1 MGHRA and CDR2 YSYEKL. The CDR3 consists of 15 residues. V gave up 2 bases and J gave up 5 bases; unmatched junction bases: 6. The CDR3 here is CASSQSGTSQDTQYL. The CDR3 coding sequence is TGCGCCAGCAGCCAATCCGGGACTAGTCAAGATACGCAGTATTTA.

The V call is TRBV7-9, the J call TRBJ1-2; D gene uncertain. V was cut by 4 bases and J by 3 bases, with 21 bases left in between. This CDR3 spans 17 amino acids. Germline assignment: CDR1 SEHNR and CDR2 FQNEAQ (reference sequence). CDR3 protein: CASSSDIGPSPYYGYTF. The CDR3 DNA is TGTGCCAGCAGCTCCGACATTGGCCCGTCACCCTACTATGGCTACACCTTC.

V gene TRBV6-2 or TRBV6-3 combines with J gene TRBJ2-1; a weak D match, TRBD2 (6 bases). Germline V gene lookup returns CDR1 MNHEY and CDR2 SVGEGT. The V end was cut by 6 bases, the J end by 4 bases, with 16 bases between. The CDR3 extends over 15 amino acids. The CDR3 DNA is TGTGCCAGCAGCACCATGACTAGGGGTTACAATGAGCAGTTCTTC. Protein sequence: CASSTMTRGYNEQFF.